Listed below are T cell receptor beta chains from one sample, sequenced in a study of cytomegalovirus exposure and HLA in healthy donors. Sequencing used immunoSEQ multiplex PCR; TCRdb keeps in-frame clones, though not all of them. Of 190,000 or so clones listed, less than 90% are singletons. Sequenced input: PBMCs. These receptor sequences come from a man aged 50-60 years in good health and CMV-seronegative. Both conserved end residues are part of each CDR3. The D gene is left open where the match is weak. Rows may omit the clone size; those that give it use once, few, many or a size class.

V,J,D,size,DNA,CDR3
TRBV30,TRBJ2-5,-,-,TGTGCCTGGAGTGTGGCCGCATCCCAAGAGACCCAGTACTTC,CAWSVAASQETQYF
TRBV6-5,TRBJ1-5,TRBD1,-,TGTGCCAGCAGCCGCGGGACAGGGGGCAATCAGCCCCAGCATTTT,CASSRGTGGNQPQHF
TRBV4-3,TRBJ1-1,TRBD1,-,TGCGCCAGCAGCCAAACCCTGACAGGGGGCTACACTGAAGCTTTCTTT,CASSQTLTGGYTEAFF
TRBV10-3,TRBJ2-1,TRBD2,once,TGTGCCATCAGTAAAGATAGCGGGAGGGCCGGGGATGAGCAGTTCTTC,CAISKDSGRAGDEQFF
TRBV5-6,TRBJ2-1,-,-,TGTGCCAGCAGCTTGGCCAGGATGACGGAAGCTTACAATGAGCAGTTCTTC,CASSLARMTEAYNEQFF
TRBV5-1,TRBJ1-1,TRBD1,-,TGCGCCAGCAGCCCAGAGGACAGGGTCGGCTCTGAAGCTTTCTTT,CASSPEDRVGSEAFF
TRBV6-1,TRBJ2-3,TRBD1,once,TGTGCCAGCATCGCCCGGACAGGGGTGGCAGATACGCAGTATTTT,CASIARTGVADTQYF
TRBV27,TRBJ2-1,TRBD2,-,TGTGCCAGCAGTTTATCTAGCGGGAGTAGGCGGTTCTTC,CASSLSSGSRRFF
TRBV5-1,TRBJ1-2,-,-,TGCGCCAGCAGCTTGGGACAGAACTATGGCTACACCTTC,CASSLGQNYGYTF
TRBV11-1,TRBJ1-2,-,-,TGTGCCAGCAGCTTGTCAGGGGATGGCTACACCTTC,CASSLSGDGYTF
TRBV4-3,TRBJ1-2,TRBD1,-,TGCGCCAGCAGCCACACTCCGGGACAGGGAAACTATGGCTACACCTTC,CASSHTPGQGNYGYTF
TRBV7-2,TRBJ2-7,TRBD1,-,TGTGCCAGCAGCTCGTGGGACAGGGACCCCGAGCAGTACTTC,CASSSWDRDPEQYF
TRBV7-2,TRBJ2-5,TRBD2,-,TGTGCCAGCAGAATAGCGGGAGAAGAGACCCAGTACTTC,CASRIAGEETQYF
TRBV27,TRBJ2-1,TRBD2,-,TGTGCCAGCAGTCCCCCGCTAGGACTAGCGGGAGAGGATGAGCAGTTCTTC,CASSPPLGLAGEDEQFF
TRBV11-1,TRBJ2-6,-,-,TGTGCCAGCAGCTCCCAGGGCCTCTCTGGGGCCAACGTCCTGACTTTC,CASSSQGLSGANVLTF
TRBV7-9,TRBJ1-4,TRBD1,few,TGTGCCAGCAGCTTGGGGACAGAGAATGAAAAACTGTTTTTT,CASSLGTENEKLFF
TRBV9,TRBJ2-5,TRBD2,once,TGTGCCAGCAGCGTAGATCTTTACGGGGGACTAGCGAGAGAGACCCAGTACTTC,CASSVDLYGGLARETQYF
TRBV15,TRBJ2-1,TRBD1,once,TGTGCCACCAGCAGACCGGGACAGCTTCTCTCCTACAATGAGCAGTTCTTC,CATSRPGQLLSYNEQFF
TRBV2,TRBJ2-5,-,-,TGTGCCAGCACGCCCCAGGGGACCCAGTACTTC,CASTPQGTQYF
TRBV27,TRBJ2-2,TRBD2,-,TGTGCCAGCAGCACACTAGCGGGGGGGACCGGGGAGCTGTTTTTT,CASSTLAGGTGELFF
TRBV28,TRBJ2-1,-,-,TGTGCCAGCAGTTCTTACAATGAGCAGTTCTTC,CASSSYNEQFF
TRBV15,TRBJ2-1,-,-,TGTGCCACCAGCAGAGATCGACAAAATGAGCAGTTCTTC,CATSRDRQNEQFF
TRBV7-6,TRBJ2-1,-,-,TGTGCCAGCAGCTTAGCGCAGGGAACCTACAATGAGCAGTTCTTC,CASSLAQGTYNEQFF
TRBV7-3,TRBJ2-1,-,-,TGTGCCAGCAGCTTACAGGGGAGTCAGAATGAGCAGTTCTTC,CASSLQGSQNEQFF
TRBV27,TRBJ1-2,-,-,TGTGCCAGCAGACCCTCCAGGGCCTTCTTAAACTATGGCTACACCTTC,CASRPSRAFLNYGYTF
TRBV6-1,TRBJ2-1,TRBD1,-,TGTGCCAGCGCGCCTTCCGACAGGGCATTGAATGAGCAGTTCTTC,CASAPSDRALNEQFF
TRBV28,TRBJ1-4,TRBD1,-,TGTGCCAGCAGTCCGCAGGGGGAGCTTAATGAAAAACTGTTTTTT,CASSPQGELNEKLFF
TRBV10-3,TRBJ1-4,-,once,TGTGCCATCAGTGACAGCGGGGGTCTTCGAACTAATGAAAAACTGTTTTTT,CAISDSGGLRTNEKLFF
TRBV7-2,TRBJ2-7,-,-,TGTGCCAGCAGCTTAGTGGGATTCGGAGGCGAGCAGTACTTC,CASSLVGFGGEQYF
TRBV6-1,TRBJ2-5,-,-,TGTGCCAGCAGTGCCCGCGGGTCCGGGACCCAGTACTTC,CASSARGSGTQYF
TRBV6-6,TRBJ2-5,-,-,TGTGCCAGCAGTTATAGGGGAACACGGGCCCAGTACTTC,CASSYRGTRAQYF
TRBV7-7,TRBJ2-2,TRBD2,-,TGTGCTAGCAGCTCCCTAGCGGGGGGGAACACCGGGGAGCTGTTTTTT,CASSSLAGGNTGELFF
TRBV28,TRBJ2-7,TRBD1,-,TGTGCCAGCAGCCTAGCCGGGACAGGAGTAGCCGAGCAGTACTTC,CASSLAGTGVAEQYF
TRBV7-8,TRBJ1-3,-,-,TGTGCCAGCAGCCCCCGGGGGGGGTCTGGAAACACCATATATTTT,CASSPRGGSGNTIYF
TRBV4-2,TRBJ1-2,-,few,TGTGCCAGCAGCCAAGAGTGGCTGGAGAGCCCTATGCGAGGCTACACCTTC,CASSQEWLESPMRGYTF
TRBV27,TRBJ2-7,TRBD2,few,TGTGCCAGCACCGCAGCGGGAGCGTACCCCTACGAGCAGTACTTC,CASTAAGAYPYEQYF
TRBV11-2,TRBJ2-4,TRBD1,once,TGTGCCAGCAGCCGTGACAGGGGGGGTGCCAAAAACATTCAGTACTTC,CASSRDRGGAKNIQYF
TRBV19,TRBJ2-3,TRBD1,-,TGTGCCAGTAATTCACAGGGGGCTAGAGATACGCAGTATTTT,CASNSQGARDTQYF
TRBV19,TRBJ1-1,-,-,TGTGCCAGTACCAGAGGAGGAGCAAAGACTCTAGGAAACACTGAAGCTTTCTTT,CASTRGGAKTLGNTEAFF
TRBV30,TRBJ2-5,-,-,TGTGCCTGGGGTGCCTATCAAGAGACCCAGTACTTC,CAWGAYQETQYF
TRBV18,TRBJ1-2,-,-,TGTGCCAGCTCCCATCCTAACTATGGCTACACCTTC,CASSHPNYGYTF
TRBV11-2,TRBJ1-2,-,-,TGTGCCAGCAGCTTACCACAGGGAACCTATGGCTACACCTTC,CASSLPQGTYGYTF